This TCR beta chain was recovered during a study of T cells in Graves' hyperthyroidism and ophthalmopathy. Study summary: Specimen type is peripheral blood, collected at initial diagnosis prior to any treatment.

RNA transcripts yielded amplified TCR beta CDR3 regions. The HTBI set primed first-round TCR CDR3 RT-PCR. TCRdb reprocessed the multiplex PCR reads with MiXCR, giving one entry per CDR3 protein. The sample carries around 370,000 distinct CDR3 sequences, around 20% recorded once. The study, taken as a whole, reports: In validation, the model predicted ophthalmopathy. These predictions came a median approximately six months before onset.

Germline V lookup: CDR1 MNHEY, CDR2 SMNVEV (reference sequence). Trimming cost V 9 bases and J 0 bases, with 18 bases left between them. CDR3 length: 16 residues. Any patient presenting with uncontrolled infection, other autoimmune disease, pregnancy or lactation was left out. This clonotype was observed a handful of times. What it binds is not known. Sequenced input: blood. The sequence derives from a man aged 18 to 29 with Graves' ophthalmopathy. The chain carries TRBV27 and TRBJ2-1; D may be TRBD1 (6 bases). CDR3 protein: CARTSWGLSSYNEQFF. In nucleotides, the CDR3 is TGTGCCAGGACCTCCTGGGGGCTTAGCTCCTACAATGAGCAGTTCTTC.